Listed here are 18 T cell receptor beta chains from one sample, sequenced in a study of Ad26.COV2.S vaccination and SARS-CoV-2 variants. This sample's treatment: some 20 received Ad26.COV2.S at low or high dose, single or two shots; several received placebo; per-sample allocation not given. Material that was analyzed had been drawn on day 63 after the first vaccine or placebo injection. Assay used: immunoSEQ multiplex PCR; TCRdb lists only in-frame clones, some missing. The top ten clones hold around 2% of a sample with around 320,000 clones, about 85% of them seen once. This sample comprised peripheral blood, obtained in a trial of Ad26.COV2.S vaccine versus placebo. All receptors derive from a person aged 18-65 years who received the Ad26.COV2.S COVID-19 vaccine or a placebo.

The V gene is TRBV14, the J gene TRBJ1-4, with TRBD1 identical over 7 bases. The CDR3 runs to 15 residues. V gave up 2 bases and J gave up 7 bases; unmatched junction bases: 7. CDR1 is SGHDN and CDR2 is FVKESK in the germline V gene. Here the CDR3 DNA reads TGTGCCAGCAGCCAACACAGGGGCTTGGGTGAAAAACTGTTTTTT. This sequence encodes CASSQHRGLGEKLFF.

CDR3 region: CASSSGQLSTEAFF. The CDR3 DNA sequence: TGTGCCAGCAGTTCGGGACAGCTGAGCACTGAAGCTTTCTTT. The V call is TRBV28, the J call TRBJ1-1, with 7 nucleotides matching TRBD1. This CDR3 region has 14 residues. In germline, CDR1 is MDHEN, CDR2 SYDVKM. After removal of 4 bases from V and 4 bases from J, the junction contained 6 bases not matched to a gene.

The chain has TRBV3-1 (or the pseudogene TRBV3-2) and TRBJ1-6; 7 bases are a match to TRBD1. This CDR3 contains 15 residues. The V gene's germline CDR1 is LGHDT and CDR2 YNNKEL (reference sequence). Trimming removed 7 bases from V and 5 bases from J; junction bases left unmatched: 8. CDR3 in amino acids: CASTLWTGDNSPLHF. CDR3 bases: TGTGCCAGCACCTTATGGACAGGAGATAATTCACCCCTCCACTTT.

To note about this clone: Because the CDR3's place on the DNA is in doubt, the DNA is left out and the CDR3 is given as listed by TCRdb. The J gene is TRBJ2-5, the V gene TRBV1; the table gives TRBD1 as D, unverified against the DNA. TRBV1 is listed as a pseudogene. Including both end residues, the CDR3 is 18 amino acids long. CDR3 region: CTSSPPKVGQGAQETQYF.

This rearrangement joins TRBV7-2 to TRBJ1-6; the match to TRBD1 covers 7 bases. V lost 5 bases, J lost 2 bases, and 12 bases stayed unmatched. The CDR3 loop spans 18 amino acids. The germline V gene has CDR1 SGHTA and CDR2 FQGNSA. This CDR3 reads CASSLRQGMVAYNSPLHF. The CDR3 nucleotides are TGTGCCAGCAGCCTACGACAGGGAATGGTTGCCTATAATTCACCCCTCCACTTT.

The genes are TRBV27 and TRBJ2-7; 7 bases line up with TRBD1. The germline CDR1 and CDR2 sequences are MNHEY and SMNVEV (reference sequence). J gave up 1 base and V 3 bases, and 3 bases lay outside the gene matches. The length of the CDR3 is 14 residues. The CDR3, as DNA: TGTGCCAGCAGTTTTGAGGGGGCTTCCTACGAGCAGTACTTC. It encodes CASSFEGASYEQYF.

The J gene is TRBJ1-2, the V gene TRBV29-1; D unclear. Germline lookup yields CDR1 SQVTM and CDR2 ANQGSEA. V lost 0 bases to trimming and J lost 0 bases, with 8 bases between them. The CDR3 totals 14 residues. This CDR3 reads CSVEEDPPNYGYTF. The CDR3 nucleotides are TGCAGCGTTGAAGAGGACCCACCTAACTATGGCTACACCTTC.

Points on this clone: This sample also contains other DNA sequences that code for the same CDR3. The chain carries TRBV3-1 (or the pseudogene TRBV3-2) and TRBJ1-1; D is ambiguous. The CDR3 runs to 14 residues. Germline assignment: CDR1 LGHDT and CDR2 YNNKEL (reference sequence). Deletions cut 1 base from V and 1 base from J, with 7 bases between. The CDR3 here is CASSQGGWNTEAFF. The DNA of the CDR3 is TGTGCCAGCAGCCAAGGGGGTTGGAACACTGAAGCTTTCTTT.

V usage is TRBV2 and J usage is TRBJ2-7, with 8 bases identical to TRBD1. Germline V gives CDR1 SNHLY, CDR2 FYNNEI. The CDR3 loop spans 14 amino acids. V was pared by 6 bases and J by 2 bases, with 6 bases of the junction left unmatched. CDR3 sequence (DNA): TGTGCCAGCAGCCGAGACAGGGGCACCTACGAGCAGTACTTC. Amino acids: CASSRDRGTYEQYF.

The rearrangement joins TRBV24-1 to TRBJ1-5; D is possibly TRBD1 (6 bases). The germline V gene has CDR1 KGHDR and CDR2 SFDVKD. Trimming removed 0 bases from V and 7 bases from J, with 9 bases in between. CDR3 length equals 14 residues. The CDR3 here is CATSDLQGTQPQHF. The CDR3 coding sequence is TGTGCCACCAGTGATTTGCAGGGGACGCAGCCCCAGCATTTT.

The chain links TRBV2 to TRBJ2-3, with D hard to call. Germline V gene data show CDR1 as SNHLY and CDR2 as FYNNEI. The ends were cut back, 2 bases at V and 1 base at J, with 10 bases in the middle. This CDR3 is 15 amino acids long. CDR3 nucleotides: TGTGCCAGCAGTGAAAACCTAGTGGGCACAGATACGCAGTATTTT. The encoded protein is CASSENLVGTDTQYF.

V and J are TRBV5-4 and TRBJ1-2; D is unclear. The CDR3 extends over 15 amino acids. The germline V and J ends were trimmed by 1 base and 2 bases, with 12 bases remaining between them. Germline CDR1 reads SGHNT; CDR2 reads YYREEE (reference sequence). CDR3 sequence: CASSLRGGSNYGYTF. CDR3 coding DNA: TGTGCCAGCAGCTTGAGAGGCGGCAGCAACTATGGCTACACCTTC.

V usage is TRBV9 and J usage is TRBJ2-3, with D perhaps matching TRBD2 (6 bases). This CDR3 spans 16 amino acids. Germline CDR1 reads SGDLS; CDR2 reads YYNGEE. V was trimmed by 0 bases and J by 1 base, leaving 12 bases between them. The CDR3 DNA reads TGTGCCAGCAGCGTAGCCGGCGGGGTTGGCACAGATACGCAGTATTTT. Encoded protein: CASSVAGGVGTDTQYF.

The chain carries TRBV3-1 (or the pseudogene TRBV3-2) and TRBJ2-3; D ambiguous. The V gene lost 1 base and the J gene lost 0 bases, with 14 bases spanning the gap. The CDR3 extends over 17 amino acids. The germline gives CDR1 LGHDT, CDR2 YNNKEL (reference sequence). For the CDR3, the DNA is TGTGCCAGCAGCCAAGGGGCTACCCGGGCGAGCACAGATACGCAGTATTTT. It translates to CASSQGATRASTDTQYF.

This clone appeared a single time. In DNA form, the CDR3 reads TGTGCCATCAGTGAGTCGACTGGGCAGCCCCAGCATTTT. This gives the protein CAISESTGQPQHF. This chain links TRBV10-3 with TRBJ1-5; D is unresolved. This CDR3 region has 13 residues. V lost 0 bases and J 7 bases, leaving 7 bases between the germline ends. Germline V lookup: CDR1 ENHRY, CDR2 SYGVKD.

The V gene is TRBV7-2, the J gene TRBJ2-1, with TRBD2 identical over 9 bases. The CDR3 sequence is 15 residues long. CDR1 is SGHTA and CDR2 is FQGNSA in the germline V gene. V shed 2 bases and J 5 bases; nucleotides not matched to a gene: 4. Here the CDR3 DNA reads TGTGCCAGCAGCTTACCGGGACTAGCCCACAATGAGCAGTTCTTC. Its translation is CASSLPGLAHNEQFF.

CDR3 nucleotides: TGTGCCAGCAGCAAGGGAAGGACAGGGGTCCCGCACGAGCAGTACTTC. Its protein is CASSKGRTGVPHEQYF. The V gene is TRBV7-8, the J gene TRBJ2-7; the match to TRBD1 covers 9 bases. The CDR3 has 16 residues. CDR1 SGHVS and CDR2 FQNEAQ come from the germline V gene. The J segment lost 5 bases and the V segment lost 5 bases, leaving 13 bases of the junction unmatched.

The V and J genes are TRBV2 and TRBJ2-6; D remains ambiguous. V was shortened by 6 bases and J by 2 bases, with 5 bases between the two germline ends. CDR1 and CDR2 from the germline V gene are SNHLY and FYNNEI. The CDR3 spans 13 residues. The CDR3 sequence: CASRGTGANVLTF. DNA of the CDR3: TGTGCCAGCAGGGGGACTGGGGCCAACGTCCTGACTTTC.